This T cell receptor (beta chain) was identified during a study of T cells after posttransplantation cyclophosphamide. The study, taken as a whole, reports: After PTCy, TRB diversity resembled that of CNI/methotrexate controls. Donor CD8+ memory clones often dominated recipient blood repertoires at later times.

Profiling relied on immunoSEQ multiplex PCR, and the TCRdb table lists in-frame clones only, not all of them. This table has tens of thousands of clones, about 83% appearing once. The V end lost 4 bases, the J end lost 9 bases, and 17 bases lay between the germline ends. From germline, CDR1 is SGHRS and CDR2 YFSETQ. The CDR3 is 15 residues long. Concerning this clone: The antigen remains unidentified.

Sequencing was performed on PBMCs. The origin of this receptor is a woman aged 55-70 years with a blood cancer, CMV-positive, and with a related stem cell donor. The chain recombines TRBV5-1 with TRBJ1-6, with D perhaps matching TRBD1 (5 bases). The CDR3 loop is CASSLGSQGTSPLHF. CDR3 coding DNA: TGCGCCAGCAGCCTGGGATCTCAGGGTACTTCACCCCTCCACTTT.